These 20 T cell receptor beta chains originate from one sample sequenced in a study of T cell repertoires in cytomegalovirus infection. For these TCRs, the target antigens are not known. TCRdb redid the calling of the reads with MiXCR, one entry per CDR3 protein. The table lists approximately 1,000,000 distinct CDR3 sequences, more than 25% of them singletons. Sequenced material: cultured CD8+ T cells from PBMCs, taken from culture after CMV antigen stimulation. The receptors were gathered from a human donor in good health (CMV status not recorded). Some clones in this sample may be carry-over from other donors' samples.

This chain uses TRBV6-2 or TRBV6-3 with TRBJ1-2, with unresolved D. Germline V gene lookup returns CDR1 MNHEY and CDR2 SVGEGT. CDR3 length: 13 residues. The CDR3 region is CVSDRGLNYGYTF. In nucleotides, the CDR3 is TGTGTCAGTGACCGAGGACTAAACTATGGCTACACCTTC.

This chain links TRBV12-5 with TRBJ1-2, with D unclear. The CDR3 loop spans 13 amino acids. Between the trimmed V and J ends, which lost 1 base and 4 bases, there was a span of 7 bases. Germline lookup yields CDR1 LGHNT and CDR2 FRNRAP. The CDR3 loop reads CASGLGAFYGYTF. The DNA for the CDR3 is TGTGCTAGTGGTTTGGGGGCCTTCTATGGCTACACCTTC.

This clonotype was counted ten times or more. This rearrangement joins TRBV7-2 to TRBJ1-6, with a weak D call TRBD1 (5 bases). V lost 2 bases and J 8 bases, leaving 7 bases between the germline ends. The CDR3 consists of 13 residues. CDR1 is SGHTA, CDR2 FQGNSA, per germline. CDR3 sequence (DNA): TGTGCCAGCAGCTTAATAGGGGATTCACCCCTCCACTTT. Its protein product is CASSLIGDSPLHF.

This clonotype showed up just a few times. This sequence joins TRBV5-4 and TRBJ2-2; no clear D. Trimming shortened V by 0 bases and J by 5 bases, and 14 bases separated the two germline ends. This CDR3 spans 16 amino acids. In germline, CDR1 is SGHNT, CDR2 YYREEE (reference sequence). Written as DNA, the CDR3 is TGTGCCAGCAGCTTGGATGAAGAAGGATTTACCGGGGAGCTGTTTTTT. Protein product: CASSLDEEGFTGELFF.

J is TRBJ1-4 and V is TRBV19, with D possibly matching TRBD1 (5 bases). With 6 bases removed from V and 7 bases from J, the gap between germline ends came to 15 bases. The germline gives CDR1 LNHDA, CDR2 SQIVND (reference sequence). CDR3 length equals 14 residues. The CDR3 is CASRDGGGREKLFF. The CDR3 coding sequence is TGTGCCAGTAGGGACGGCGGGGGACGTGAAAAACTGTTTTTT.

The chain joins TRBV7-9 to TRBJ2-1, with a weak D call TRBD1 (7 bases). V lost 5 bases to trimming and J lost 4 bases, with 18 bases between them. Germline V lookup: CDR1 SEHNR, CDR2 FQNEAQ (reference sequence). CDR3 length: 16 residues. The CDR3 coding sequence is TGTGCCAGCAGCCCCGCAGGGGGGTTGGAATACAATGAGCAGTTCTTC. Amino acids: CASSPAGGLEYNEQFF.

The chain is built from TRBV10-1 and TRBJ2-7; TRBD2 matches 12 bases. The CDR3 has 15 amino acids. The germline gives CDR1 WNHNN, CDR2 SYGVQD (reference sequence). With V trimmed by 3 bases and J by 3 bases, 3 bases remained unmatched. For the CDR3, the DNA is TGCGCCAGCAGTGATGGACTAGCGGGGATCTACGAGCAGTACTTC. Amino acids: CASSDGLAGIYEQYF.

The chain links TRBV20-1 to TRBJ2-5, with 10 bases lining up with TRBD1. This CDR3 is 16 amino acids long. The V and J ends lost 3 bases and 5 bases, in that order; junction bases with no gene match: 12. CDR1 DFQATT and CDR2 SNEGSKA come from the germline V gene (reference sequence). As DNA, the CDR3 is TGCAGTGCTAGCATCTTAATGACAGGGGGCTGGGAGACCCAGTACTTC. Its translation is CSASILMTGGWETQYF.

This chain connects TRBV7-6 to TRBJ2-1; D is perhaps TRBD1 (5 bases). This CDR3 spans 17 amino acids. In germline, CDR1 is SGHVS, CDR2 FNYEAQ. The V gene lost 0 bases and the J gene lost 0 bases, with 12 bases spanning the gap. CDR3 DNA: TGTGCCAGCAGCTTAGCGTCAGGGCGTTACTCCTACAATGAGCAGTTCTTC. The encoded protein is CASSLASGRYSYNEQFF.

This clonotype has ten or more counts. The chain has TRBV7-6 and TRBJ1-5; D is ambiguous. The CDR3 sequence is 15 residues long. The germline gives CDR1 SGHVS, CDR2 FNYEAQ. The V end lost 2 bases, the J end lost 7 bases, and 15 bases lay between the germline ends. The CDR3 region is CASSLWAGSNQPQHF. The CDR3 region has the DNA TGTGCCAGCAGCTTATGGGCAGGTAGTAACCAGCCCCAGCATTTT.

This clonotype showed up many times. The rearrangement joins TRBV7-9 to TRBJ2-1; D is undetermined. Between the trimmed V and J ends, which lost 1 base and 8 bases, there was a span of 6 bases. This CDR3 is built from 12 residues. Germline loops: CDR1 SEHNR, CDR2 FQNEAQ (reference sequence). The CDR3 reads CASSLGSDEQFF. In nucleotides, the CDR3 is TGTGCCAGCAGCTTAGGGTCGGATGAGCAGTTCTTC.

V gene TRBV6-5 combines with J gene TRBJ1-4; D unresolved. The V and J ends lost 5 bases and 12 bases respectively, with 10 bases between them. The germline V gene has CDR1 MNHEY and CDR2 SVGAGI. The CDR3 spans 11 residues. The CDR3 coding sequence is TGTGCCAGCAGTGGAAACGGTGAACTGTTTTTT. Protein: CASSGNGELFF.

The V call is TRBV20-1, the J call TRBJ1-2; D ambiguous. V was trimmed by 5 bases and J by 8 bases, leaving 18 bases between them. Germline loops: CDR1 DFQATT, CDR2 SNEGSKA (reference sequence). This CDR3 region has 13 residues. The CDR3 loop reads CSARDNVAGGYTF. CDR3 DNA sequence: TGCAGTGCTCGTGACAACGTGGCGGGCGGCTACACCTTC.

In this sample, this clonotype turned up a few times. This chain uses TRBV5-5 with TRBJ2-3; 13 bases are shared with TRBD2. Trimming cost V 4 bases and J 5 bases; bases outside gene matches: 7. This CDR3 region has 16 residues. Looked up from germline, CDR1 is SGHKS and CDR2 is YYEKEE (reference sequence). CDR3 in amino acids: CASSPGTSGKQDTQYF. In DNA form, the CDR3 reads TGTGCCAGCAGCCCCGGGACTAGCGGGAAGCAAGATACGCAGTATTTT.

The V gene is TRBV2, the J gene TRBJ2-3, with D perhaps TRBD1 (6 bases). This CDR3 region has 14 residues. Trimming took off 0 bases at V and 4 bases at J, with 8 bases between the two ends. Per germline, CDR1 SNHLY and CDR2 FYNNEI. The CDR3 DNA follows: TGTGCCAGCAGTGAAGCGGCAGGGGCAGATACGCAGTATTTT. It codes for CASSEAAGADTQYF.

The chain has TRBV7-6 and TRBJ1-5, with D hard to call. The CDR3 has 13 residues. The V end was cut by 2 bases, the J end by 5 bases, with 7 bases between. Germline-derived CDR1 and CDR2 are SGHVS and FNYEAQ. The CDR3 nucleotides are TGTGCCAGCAGCTTAACAACTTATCAGCCCCAGCATTTT. This gives the protein CASSLTTYQPQHF. The complete variable domain, with remaining parts taken from reference TRBV7-6 and TRBJ1-5, reads GAGVSQSPRYKVTKRGQDVALRCDPISGHVSLYWYRQALGQGPEFLTYFNYEAQQDKSGLPNDRFSAERPEGSISTLTIQRTEQRDSAMYRCASSLTTYQPQHFGDGTRLSIL.

The chain joins TRBV6-5 to TRBJ2-1; D remains unclear. Germline CDR1 MNHEY, CDR2 SVGAGI. V gave up 2 bases and J gave up 0 bases, with 8 bases separating them. The CDR3 runs to 15 residues. CDR3 protein: CASSYELSSYNEQFF. The CDR3 DNA sequence: TGTGCCAGCAGTTACGAATTAAGCTCCTACAATGAGCAGTTCTTC.

This clonotype showed up many times. The chain is built from TRBV7-2 and TRBJ2-3, with a weak D call TRBD2 (7 bases). The ends were cut back, 0 bases at V and 1 base at J, with 11 bases in the middle. Germline V gene data show CDR1 as SGHTA and CDR2 as FQGNSA. The CDR3 contains 16 residues. The CDR3 spells CASSLATGGRTDTQYF. The CDR3 DNA follows: TGTGCCAGCAGCTTAGCGACGGGGGGCCGCACAGATACGCAGTATTTT.

In nucleotides, the CDR3 is TGTGCCAGCAGTTCCCCGGACGGGAGCTCCTACGAGCAGTACGTC. Translating gives CASSSPDGSSYEQYV. V gene TRBV6-6 combines with J gene TRBJ2-7; tentatively, D is TRBD2 (6 bases). The CDR3 extends over 15 amino acids. Germline CDR1 MNHNY, CDR2 SVGAGI (reference sequence). The germline V and J ends were trimmed by 4 bases and 0 bases, with 13 bases remaining between them.

V gene TRBV27 combines with J gene TRBJ2-4; D might be TRBD1 (6 bases). V was trimmed by 5 bases and J by 0 bases, leaving 14 bases between them. Germline loops: CDR1 MNHEY, CDR2 SMNVEV (reference sequence). The CDR3 is 16 amino acids. CDR3 nucleotide sequence: TGTGCCAGCAGTACAGGACAGACCCTAGCCAAAAACATTCAGTACTTC. This codes for CASSTGQTLAKNIQYF.